The 10 T cell receptor beta chains below were found in one sample sequenced in a study of OX40 agonist ivuxolimab in advanced cancers. The protocol used for the library was the immunoSEQ multiplex PCR assay. Sourced from immuneACCESS, this table was stored by TCRdb with only in-frame sequences that have V and J called. A share of the clones is absent; for the studies checked, an unresolved V gene accounts for under half, and the remainder has no known explanation. This sample gives under 65,000 clones in total; approximately 89% of them show up just once. The top ten constitute around 20% of the sample. The sample here was CD4+ or CD8+ T cells sorted from blood, taken in a trial of the OX40 agonist ivuxolimab. Receptors originate from an adult with an advanced solid tumor such as melanoma, head and neck, liver or kidney cancer.

The chain carries TRBV6-5 and TRBJ2-3; TRBD2 agrees at 9 bases. V was clipped by 7 bases and J by 2 bases; unmatched bases: 7. Looked up from germline, CDR1 is MNHEY and CDR2 is SVGAGI. This CDR3 has 15 residues. CDR3 amino acids: CASIPLAGATDTQYF. Written as DNA, the CDR3 is TGTGCCAGCATTCCCTTAGCGGGGGCCACAGATACGCAGTATTTT.

The chain carries TRBV19 and TRBJ2-1; 13 bases are a match to TRBD2. CDR1 and CDR2 (germline): LNHDA, SQIVND (reference sequence). The CDR3 contains 14 residues. V trimming: 5 bases; J trimming: 7 bases; junction bases outside the gene matches: 2. CDR3 nucleotides: TGTGCCAGTAGTCCGGGACTAGCGGGGAATGAGCAGTTCTTC. It specifies CASSPGLAGNEQFF. Supplemented by reference TRBV19 and TRBJ2-1, the full variable domain reads DGGITQSPKYLFRKEGQNVTLSCEQNLNHDAMYWYRQDPGQGLRLIYYSQIVNDFQKGDIAEGYSVSREKKESFPLTVTSAQKNPTAFYLCASSPGLAGNEQFFGPGTRLTVL.

V is TRBV4-2 and J is TRBJ1-6; D is undetermined. Per the germline V gene, CDR1 is LGHNA and CDR2 is YNFKEQ. The CDR3 has 15 amino acids. The V end was cut by 7 bases, the J end by 7 bases, with 17 bases between. The CDR3 DNA is TGTGCCAGCACCCCTACCTGGGCCCTGAATTCACCCCTCCACTTT. Amino acids: CASTPTWALNSPLHF.

The DNA for the CDR3 is TGTGCCAGCAGTTCCCAGCGGGGGGGCTACAATGAGCAGTTCTTC. The encoded protein is CASSSQRGGYNEQFF. This sequence joins TRBV27 and TRBJ2-1; 10 bases line up with TRBD2. With 4 bases clipped from V and 3 bases from J, the junction kept 3 bases outside the gene matches. The germline V gene has CDR1 MNHEY and CDR2 SMNVEV (reference sequence). The CDR3 sequence is 15 residues long.

This clone was detected a few times. The CDR3 loop reads CASSPDHFYGYTF. In DNA, the CDR3 is TGTGCCAGCAGCCCCGACCACTTCTATGGCTACACCTTC. The chain is built from TRBV7-9 and TRBJ1-2; no clear D. The germline CDR1 and CDR2 sequences are SEHNR and FQNEAQ (reference sequence). V lost 5 bases and J lost 4, with 11 bases in between. CDR3 length equals 13 residues.

This chain links TRBV5-4 with TRBJ1-4; D is possibly TRBD1 (5 bases). The germline V and J ends were trimmed by 2 bases and 6 bases, with 8 bases remaining between them. The CDR3 contains 13 residues. Germline values: CDR1 SGHNT, CDR2 YYREEE (reference sequence). The DNA of the CDR3 is TGTGCCAGCAGCTTATGGGGGGATGAAAAACTGTTTTTT. Protein: CASSLWGDEKLFF.

This chain connects TRBV19 to TRBJ1-2; D unclear. The CDR3 has 15 residues. Germline CDR1 LNHDA, CDR2 SQIVND (reference sequence). With 4 bases removed from V and 4 bases from J, the gap between germline ends came to 16 bases. The CDR3 nucleotides read TGTGCCAGTAGTAACCCCGCCGGGGTGCCCTATGGCTACACCTTC. Translated: CASSNPAGVPYGYTF. Full variable domain (rest looked up from reference TRBV19 and TRBJ1-2): DGGITQSPKYLFRKEGQNVTLSCEQNLNHDAMYWYRQDPGQGLRLIYYSQIVNDFQKGDIAEGYSVSREKKESFPLTVTSAQKNPTAFYLCASSNPAGVPYGYTFGSGTRLTVV.

The chain links TRBV11-3 to TRBJ2-3; TRBD1 matches at 8 bases. The CDR3 is made up of 14 amino acids. V lost 5 bases to trimming and J lost 6 bases; unmatched junction nucleotides: 7. The germline CDR1 and CDR2 sequences are SGHNT and YENEEA. The CDR3 coding sequence is TGTGCCAGCAGCCCCATGGACAGGGAGGATACGCAGTATTTT. Translation: CASSPMDREDTQYF.

The chain joins TRBV6-5 to TRBJ1-2; D is unresolved. Germline CDR1 and CDR2: MNHEY and SVGAGI. CDR3 size: 14 residues. The ends were cut back, 5 bases at V and 2 bases at J, with 12 bases in the middle. CDR3 amino acids: CASSEWLGNYGYTF. The CDR3 coding sequence is TGTGCCAGCAGTGAATGGTTGGGGAACTATGGCTACACCTTC.

The V and J genes are TRBV19 and TRBJ1-4; TRBD1 is a possible D gene (5 bases). CDR1 is LNHDA and CDR2 is SQIVND in the germline V gene (reference sequence). This CDR3 has 13 residues. Trimming pared 7 bases from V and 4 bases from J, leaving 10 bases between. For the CDR3, the DNA is TGTGCCAGTATCGGGGGGATTAATGAAAAACTGTTTTTT. It yields the protein CASIGGINEKLFF.